The clone carrying this T cell receptor beta chain was detected a few times. The antigen remains undetermined. Through a sample-barcoded 5' primer and a J-beta primer mix, a second PCR was run for roughly 6 to 11 cycles. TCRdb re-analysed the 5' RACE reads in MiXCR, keeping a single row per CDR3 protein. This sample has about 680,000 distinct CDR3 sequences, with roughly 50% found just once. V shed 6 bases, J shed 8 bases, and the junction held 4 bases outside the gene matches. The CDR3 sequence is 12 residues long. Total RNA was isolated from each sample in quantities of at least 6 micrograms. This record comes from a study of blood T cells in healthy people across ages. Notes on the study in general: Per-million-T-cell TCR beta diversity fell roughly linearly with age. Underestimates were what the diversity estimates from one million T cells were considered to be. The unknown donor CMV status may have confounded expanded clonotype changes.

This sequence joins TRBV12-3 or TRBV12-4 and TRBJ2-3; 8 bases are a match to TRBD2. The clonotype was recovered from a woman aged 55-75 years in good health. Material for sequencing was blood. CDR3 residues: CASSRAGGTQYF. The DNA of the CDR3 is TGTGCCAGCAGCCGGGCGGGGGGTACGCAGTATTTT.